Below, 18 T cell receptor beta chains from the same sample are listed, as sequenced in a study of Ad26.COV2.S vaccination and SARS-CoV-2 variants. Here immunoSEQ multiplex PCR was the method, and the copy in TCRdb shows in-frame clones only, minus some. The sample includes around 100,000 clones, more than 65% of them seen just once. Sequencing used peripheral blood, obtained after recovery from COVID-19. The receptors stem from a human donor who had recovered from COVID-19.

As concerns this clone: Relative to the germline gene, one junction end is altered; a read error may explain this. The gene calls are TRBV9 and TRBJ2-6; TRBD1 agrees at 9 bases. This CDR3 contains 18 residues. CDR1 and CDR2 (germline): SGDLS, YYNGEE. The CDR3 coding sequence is TGTGCCAGCAGCACCTTAGGACAGGGGCACTCTGGGGCCAACGCCCTGACTTTC. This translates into CASSTLGQGHSGANALTF.

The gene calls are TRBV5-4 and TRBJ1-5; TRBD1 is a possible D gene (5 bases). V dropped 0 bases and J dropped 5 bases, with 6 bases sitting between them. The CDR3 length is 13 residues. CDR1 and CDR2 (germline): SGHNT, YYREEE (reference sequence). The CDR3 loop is CASSLGGDQPQHF. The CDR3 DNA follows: TGTGCCAGCAGCTTGGGAGGGGATCAGCCCCAGCATTTT.

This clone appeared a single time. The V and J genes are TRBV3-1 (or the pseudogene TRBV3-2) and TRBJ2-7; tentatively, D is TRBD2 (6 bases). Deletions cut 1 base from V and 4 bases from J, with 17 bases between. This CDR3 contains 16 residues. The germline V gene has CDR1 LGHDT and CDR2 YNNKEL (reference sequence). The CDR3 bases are TGTGCCAGCAGCCAAGGGTTTAATAGCGGATATTACGAGCAGTACTTC. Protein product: CASSQGFNSGYYEQYF.

The CDR3 spells CASSQRTGQNYGYTF. The CDR3 nucleotides read TGCGCCAGCAGCCAAAGGACAGGGCAAAACTATGGCTACACCTTC. The chain recombines TRBV4-3 with TRBJ1-2; TRBD1 matches at 8 bases. The length of the CDR3 is 15 residues. Trimming cost V 2 bases and J 2 bases; bases outside gene matches: 4. CDR1 and CDR2 (germline): LGHNA, YSLEER.

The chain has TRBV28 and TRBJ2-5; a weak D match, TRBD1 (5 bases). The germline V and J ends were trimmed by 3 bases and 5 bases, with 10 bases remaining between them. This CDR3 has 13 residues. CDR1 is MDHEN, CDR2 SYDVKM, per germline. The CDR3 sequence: CASSFAGMETQYF. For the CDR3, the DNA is TGTGCCAGCAGTTTTGCAGGGATGGAGACCCAGTACTTC.

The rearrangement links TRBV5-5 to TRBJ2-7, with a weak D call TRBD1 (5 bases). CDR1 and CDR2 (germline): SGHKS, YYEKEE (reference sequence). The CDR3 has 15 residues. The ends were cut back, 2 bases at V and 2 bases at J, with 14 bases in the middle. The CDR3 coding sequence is TGTGCCAGCAGCTTCCTGGCAGGGTATCCCTACGAGCAGTACTTC. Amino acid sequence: CASSFLAGYPYEQYF.

CDR3 residues: CASIRGAMDEQYF. DNA for the CDR3: TGTGCCAGCATACGGGGTGCAATGGACGAGCAGTACTTC. The chain carries TRBV2 and TRBJ2-7; a weak D match, TRBD2 (5 bases). The CDR3 sequence is 13 residues long. From germline, CDR1 is SNHLY and CDR2 FYNNEI. Trimming removed 7 bases from V and 5 bases from J, with 15 bases in between.

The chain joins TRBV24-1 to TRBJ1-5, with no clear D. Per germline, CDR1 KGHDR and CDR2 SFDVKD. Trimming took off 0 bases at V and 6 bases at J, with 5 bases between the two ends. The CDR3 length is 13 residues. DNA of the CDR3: TGTGCCACCAGTGATTTGCCAGGTCAGCCCCAGCATTTT. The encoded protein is CATSDLPGQPQHF.

CDR3 sequence (DNA): TGTGCCAGCAGCTTAGCGCTCTTCCAGTTAATGAACACTGAAGCTTTCTTT. Its protein is CASSLALFQLMNTEAFF. The rearrangement links TRBV7-2 to TRBJ1-1; D not resolved. Germline V gene lookup returns CDR1 SGHTA and CDR2 FQGNSA. V lost 0 bases and J 0 bases, leaving 14 bases between the germline ends. The CDR3 sequence is 17 residues long.

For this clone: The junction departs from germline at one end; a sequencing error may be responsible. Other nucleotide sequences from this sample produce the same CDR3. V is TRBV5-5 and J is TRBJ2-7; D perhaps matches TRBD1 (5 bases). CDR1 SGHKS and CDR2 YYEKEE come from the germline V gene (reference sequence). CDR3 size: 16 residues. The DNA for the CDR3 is TGTGCCAGCAGCTTAATTTTAAACGGACACTCCTACGAACAGTACTTC. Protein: CASSLILNGHSYEQYF.

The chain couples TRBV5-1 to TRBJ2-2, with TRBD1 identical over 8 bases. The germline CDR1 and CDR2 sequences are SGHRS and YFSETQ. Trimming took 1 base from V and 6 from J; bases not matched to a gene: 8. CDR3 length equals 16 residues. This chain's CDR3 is CASSLRPGTGSGELFF. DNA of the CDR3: TGCGCCAGCAGCTTGAGGCCGGGGACAGGATCCGGGGAGCTGTTTTTT.

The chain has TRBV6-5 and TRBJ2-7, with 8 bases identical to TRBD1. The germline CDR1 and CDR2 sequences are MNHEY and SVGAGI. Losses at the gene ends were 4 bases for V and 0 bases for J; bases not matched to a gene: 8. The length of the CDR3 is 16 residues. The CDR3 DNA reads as TGTGCCAGCAGTTCACACTCCGGACAGGGCTCCTACGAGCAGTACTTC. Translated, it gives CASSSHSGQGSYEQYF.

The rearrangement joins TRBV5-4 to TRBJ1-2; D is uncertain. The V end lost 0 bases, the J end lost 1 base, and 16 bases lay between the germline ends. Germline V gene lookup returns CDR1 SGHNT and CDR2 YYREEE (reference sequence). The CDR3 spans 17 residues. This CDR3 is CASSLAGGAVLNYGYTF. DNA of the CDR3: TGTGCCAGCAGCTTGGCGGGAGGAGCGGTTCTTAACTATGGCTACACCTTC.

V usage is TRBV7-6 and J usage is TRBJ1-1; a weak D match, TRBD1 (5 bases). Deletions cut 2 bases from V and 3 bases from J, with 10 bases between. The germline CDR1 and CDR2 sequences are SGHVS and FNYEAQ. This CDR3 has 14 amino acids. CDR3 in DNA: TGTGCCAGCAGCTTAAGCGGGGCGGACACTGAAGCTTTCTTT. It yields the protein CASSLSGADTEAFF. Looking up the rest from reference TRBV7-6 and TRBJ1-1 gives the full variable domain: GAGVSQSPRYKVTKRGQDVALRCDPISGHVSLYWYRQALGQGPEFLTYFNYEAQQDKSGLPNDRFSAERPEGSISTLTIQRTEQRDSAMYRCASSLSGADTEAFFGQGTRLTVV.

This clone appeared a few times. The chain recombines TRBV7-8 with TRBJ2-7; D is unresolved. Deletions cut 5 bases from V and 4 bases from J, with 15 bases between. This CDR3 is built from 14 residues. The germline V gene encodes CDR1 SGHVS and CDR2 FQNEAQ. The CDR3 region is CASSEGRFRYEQYF. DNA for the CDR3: TGTGCCAGCAGCGAAGGGCGTTTCCGGTACGAGCAGTACTTC.

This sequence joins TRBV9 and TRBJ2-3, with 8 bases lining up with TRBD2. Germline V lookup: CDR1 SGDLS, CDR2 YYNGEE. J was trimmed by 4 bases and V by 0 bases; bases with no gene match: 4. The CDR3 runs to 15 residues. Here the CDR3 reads CASSVDGRAADTQYF. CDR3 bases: TGTGCCAGCAGCGTAGACGGGAGGGCCGCAGATACGCAGTATTTT.

For the CDR3, the DNA is TGTGCCAGCAGCGTAGTGGGGACAGGTCTCACTGAAGCTTTCTTT. Translated, it gives CASSVVGTGLTEAFF. The chain joins TRBV9 to TRBJ1-1; 8 bases fit TRBD1. V lost 0 bases, J lost 4 bases, and 5 bases stayed unmatched. This CDR3 comprises 15 residues. Germline V gene lookup returns CDR1 SGDLS and CDR2 YYNGEE.

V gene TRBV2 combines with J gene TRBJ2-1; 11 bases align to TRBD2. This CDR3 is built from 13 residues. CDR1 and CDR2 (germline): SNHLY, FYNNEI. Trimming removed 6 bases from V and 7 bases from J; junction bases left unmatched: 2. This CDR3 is CASRTSGSNEQFF. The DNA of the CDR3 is TGTGCCAGCAGAACTAGCGGGAGTAATGAGCAGTTCTTC.